This T cell receptor (beta chain) comes out of a study of immune evolution from preneoplasia to lung adenocarcinoma. Germline CDR1 MDHEN, CDR2 SYDVKM. Trimming took off 6 bases at V and 5 bases at J, with 11 bases between the two ends. This CDR3 spans 13 amino acids. Profiled with immunoSEQ multiplex PCR; TCRdb holds only in-frame clones, not every one. Among approximately 12,000 clones, under 90% were seen once, and the ten largest hold approximately 3.9%. The sample taken for sequencing was FFPE tissue from an adenomatous hyperplasia lung lesion. Subset here: atypical adenomatous hyperplasia (AAH), lung preneoplasia. The chain combines TRBV28 with TRBJ1-5; D is undetermined. The sequence came from a person aged 50-69 years with lung adenocarcinoma. CDR3 sequence (DNA): TGTGCCAGCAGCCAGTTAGTCTATCAGCCCCAGCATTTT. Translation gives CASSQLVYQPQHF.